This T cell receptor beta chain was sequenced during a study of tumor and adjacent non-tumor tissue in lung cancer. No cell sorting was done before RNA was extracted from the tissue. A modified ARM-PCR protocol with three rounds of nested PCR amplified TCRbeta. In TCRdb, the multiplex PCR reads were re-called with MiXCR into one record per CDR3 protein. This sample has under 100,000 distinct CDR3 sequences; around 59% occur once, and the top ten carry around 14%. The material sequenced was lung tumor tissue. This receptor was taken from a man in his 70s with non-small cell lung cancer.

CDR3 protein: CASRGVGNRGQNTEAFF. The CDR3 DNA follows: TGTGCCAGCAGGGGGGTGGGGAACAGGGGCCAGAACACTGAAGCTTTCTTT. The chain uses TRBV7-8 and TRBJ1-1, with TRBD1 matching over 7 bases. V lost 6 bases and J lost 1; bases outside the gene matches: 14. CDR3 length equals 17 residues. The germline V gene encodes CDR1 SGHVS and CDR2 FQNEAQ.